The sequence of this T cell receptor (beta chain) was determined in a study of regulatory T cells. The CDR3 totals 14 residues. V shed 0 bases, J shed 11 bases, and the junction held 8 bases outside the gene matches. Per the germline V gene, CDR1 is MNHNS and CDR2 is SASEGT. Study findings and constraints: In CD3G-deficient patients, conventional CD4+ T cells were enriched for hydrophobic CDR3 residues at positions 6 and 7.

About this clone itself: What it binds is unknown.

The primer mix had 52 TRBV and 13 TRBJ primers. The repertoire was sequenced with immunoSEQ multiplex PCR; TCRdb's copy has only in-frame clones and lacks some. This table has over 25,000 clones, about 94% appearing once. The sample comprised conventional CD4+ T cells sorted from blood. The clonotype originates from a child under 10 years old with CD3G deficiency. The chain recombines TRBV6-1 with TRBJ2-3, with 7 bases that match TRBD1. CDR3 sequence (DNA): TGTGCCAGCAGTGAAGCCTACAGGGGCCCGAGGCAGTATTTT. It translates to CASSEAYRGPRQYF.